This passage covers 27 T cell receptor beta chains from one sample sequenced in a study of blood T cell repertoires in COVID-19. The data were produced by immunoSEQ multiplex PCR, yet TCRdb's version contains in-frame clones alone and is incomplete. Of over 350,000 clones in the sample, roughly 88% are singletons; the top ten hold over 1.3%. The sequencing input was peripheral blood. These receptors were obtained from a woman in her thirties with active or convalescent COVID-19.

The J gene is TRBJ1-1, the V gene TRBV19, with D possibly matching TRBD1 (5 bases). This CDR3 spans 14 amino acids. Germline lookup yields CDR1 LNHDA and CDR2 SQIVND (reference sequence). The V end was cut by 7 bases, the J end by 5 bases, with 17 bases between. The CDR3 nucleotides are TGTGCCAGTACCATCGGGGGGGTAGGTACTGAAGCTTTCTTT. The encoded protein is CASTIGGVGTEAFF.

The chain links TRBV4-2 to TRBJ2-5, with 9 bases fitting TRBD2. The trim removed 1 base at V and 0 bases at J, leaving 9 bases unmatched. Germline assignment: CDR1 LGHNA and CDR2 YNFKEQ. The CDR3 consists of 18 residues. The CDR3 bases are TGTGCCAGCAGCCAAGGACTAGCGGCTTCAGGTGACCAAGAGACCCAGTACTTC. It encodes CASSQGLAASGDQETQYF.

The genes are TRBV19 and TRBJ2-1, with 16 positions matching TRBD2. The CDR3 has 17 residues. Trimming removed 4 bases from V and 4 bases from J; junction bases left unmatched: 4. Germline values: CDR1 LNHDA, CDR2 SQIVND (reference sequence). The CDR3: CASSRWGLAGGYNEQFF. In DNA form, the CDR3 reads TGTGCCAGTAGTAGGTGGGGACTAGCGGGAGGGTACAATGAGCAGTTCTTC. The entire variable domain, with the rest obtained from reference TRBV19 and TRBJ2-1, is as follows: DGGITQSPKYLFRKEGQNVTLSCEQNLNHDAMYWYRQDPGQGLRLIYYSQIVNDFQKGDIAEGYSVSREKKESFPLTVTSAQKNPTAFYLCASSRWGLAGGYNEQFFGPGTRLTVL.

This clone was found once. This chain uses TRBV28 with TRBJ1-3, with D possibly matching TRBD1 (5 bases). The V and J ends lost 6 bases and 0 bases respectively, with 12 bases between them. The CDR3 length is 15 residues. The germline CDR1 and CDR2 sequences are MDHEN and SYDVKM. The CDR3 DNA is TGTGCCAGCAGAACCGACAGCTTCTCTGGAAACACCATATATTTT. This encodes CASRTDSFSGNTIYF.

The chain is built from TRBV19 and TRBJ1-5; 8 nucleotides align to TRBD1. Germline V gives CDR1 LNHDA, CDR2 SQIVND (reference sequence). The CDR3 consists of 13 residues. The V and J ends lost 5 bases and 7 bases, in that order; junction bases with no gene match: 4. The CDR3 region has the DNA TGTGCCAGTAGTGACAGGGGACAGCAGCCCCAGCATTTT. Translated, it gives CASSDRGQQPQHF.

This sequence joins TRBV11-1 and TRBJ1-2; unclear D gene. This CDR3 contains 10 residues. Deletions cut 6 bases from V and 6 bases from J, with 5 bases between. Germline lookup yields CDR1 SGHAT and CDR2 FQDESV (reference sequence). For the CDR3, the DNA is TGTGCCAGCAGGCGGGATGGCTACACCTTC. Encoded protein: CASRRDGYTF.

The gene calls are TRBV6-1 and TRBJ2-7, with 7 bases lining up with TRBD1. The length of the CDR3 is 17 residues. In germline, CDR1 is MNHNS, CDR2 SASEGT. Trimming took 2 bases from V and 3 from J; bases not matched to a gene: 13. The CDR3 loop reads CASSESWPGTANYEQYF. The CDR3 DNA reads TGTGCCAGCAGTGAATCTTGGCCCGGGACAGCCAACTACGAGCAGTACTTC.

The CDR3 region is CASSTRGGTDTQYF. CDR3 in DNA: TGTGCCAGCAGCACGCGGGGGGGCACAGATACGCAGTATTTT. The chain employs TRBV7-9 and TRBJ2-3; 8 bases fit TRBD2. The germline V gene encodes CDR1 SEHNR and CDR2 FQNEAQ (reference sequence). V shed 5 bases and J 1 base; nucleotides not matched to a gene: 2. CDR3 length: 14 residues.

The CDR3 region has the DNA TGTGCCAGCAGCCCACGTCAGGGGGAAGGACAGCCCCAGCATTTT. This gives the protein CASSPRQGEGQPQHF. V is TRBV7-2 and J is TRBJ1-5; TRBD1 agrees at 7 bases. CDR1 SGHTA and CDR2 FQGNSA come from the germline V gene. The CDR3 sequence is 15 residues long. Trimming took 5 bases from V and 7 from J; bases not matched to a gene: 11.

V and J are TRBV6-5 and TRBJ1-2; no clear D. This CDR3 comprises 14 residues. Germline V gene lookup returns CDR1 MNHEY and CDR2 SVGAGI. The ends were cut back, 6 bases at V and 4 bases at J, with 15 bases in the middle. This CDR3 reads CASSNIQNRYGYTF. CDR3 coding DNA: TGTGCCAGCAGCAACATACAGAACCGCTATGGCTACACCTTC.

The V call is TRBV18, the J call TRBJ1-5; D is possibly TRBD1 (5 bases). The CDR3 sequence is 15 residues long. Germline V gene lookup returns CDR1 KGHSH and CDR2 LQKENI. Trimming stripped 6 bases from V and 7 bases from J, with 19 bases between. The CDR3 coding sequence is TGTGCCAGCTCCCCCGGGCCAGGGAACGGGCAGCCCCAGCATTTT. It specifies CASSPGPGNGQPQHF.

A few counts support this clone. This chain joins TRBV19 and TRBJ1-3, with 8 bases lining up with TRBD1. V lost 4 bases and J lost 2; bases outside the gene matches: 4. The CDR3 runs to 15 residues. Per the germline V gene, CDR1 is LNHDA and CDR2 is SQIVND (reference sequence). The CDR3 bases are TGTGCCAGTAGTACAGTACAGGGGGCTGGAAACACCATATATTTT. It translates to CASSTVQGAGNTIYF.

The DNA for the CDR3 is TGTGCCAGCAGTGAATGGGGCGGGGGGGCTTTGAATGAGCAGTTCTTC. Amino acids: CASSEWGGGALNEQFF. The J gene is TRBJ2-1, the V gene TRBV25-1; TRBD2 matches 9 bases. The CDR3 totals 16 residues. With 1 base clipped from V and 7 bases from J, the junction kept 8 bases outside the gene matches. Germline V CDR1 and CDR2: MGHDK, SYGVNS.

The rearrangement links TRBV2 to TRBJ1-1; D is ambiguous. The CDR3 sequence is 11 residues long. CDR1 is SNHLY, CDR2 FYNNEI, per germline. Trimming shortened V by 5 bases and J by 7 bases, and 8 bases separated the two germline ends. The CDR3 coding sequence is TGTGCCAGCAGTTCCAGATATGAAGCTTTCTTT. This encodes CASSSRYEAFF.

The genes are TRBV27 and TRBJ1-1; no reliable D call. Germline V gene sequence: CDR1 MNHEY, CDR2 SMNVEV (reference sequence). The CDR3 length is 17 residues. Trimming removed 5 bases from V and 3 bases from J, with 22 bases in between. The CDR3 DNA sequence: TGTGCCAGCAGTCCCTCACCCCTCAAATACGGTGACACTGAAGCTTTCTTT. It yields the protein CASSPSPLKYGDTEAFF.

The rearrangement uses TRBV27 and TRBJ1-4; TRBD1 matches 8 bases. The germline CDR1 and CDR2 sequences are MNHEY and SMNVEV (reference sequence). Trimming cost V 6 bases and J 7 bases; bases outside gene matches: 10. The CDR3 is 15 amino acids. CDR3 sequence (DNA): TGTGCCAGCAGGGCGTCAGGGGGCGCAGGTGAAAAACTGTTTTTT. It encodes CASRASGGAGEKLFF.

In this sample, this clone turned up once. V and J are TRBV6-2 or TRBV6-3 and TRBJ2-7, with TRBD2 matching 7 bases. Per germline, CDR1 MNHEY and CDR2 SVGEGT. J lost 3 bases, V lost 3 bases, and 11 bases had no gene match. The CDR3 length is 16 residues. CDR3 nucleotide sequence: TGTGCCAGCAGTTATCCGGAGGCTAGCGGTATCTACGAGCAGTACTTC. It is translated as CASSYPEASGIYEQYF.

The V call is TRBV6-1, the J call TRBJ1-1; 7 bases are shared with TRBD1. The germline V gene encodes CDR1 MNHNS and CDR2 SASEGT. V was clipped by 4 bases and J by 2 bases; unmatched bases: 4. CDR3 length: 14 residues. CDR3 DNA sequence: TGTGCCAGCAGTGTGGGACAGCCAAACACTGAAGCTTTCTTT. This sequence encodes CASSVGQPNTEAFF.

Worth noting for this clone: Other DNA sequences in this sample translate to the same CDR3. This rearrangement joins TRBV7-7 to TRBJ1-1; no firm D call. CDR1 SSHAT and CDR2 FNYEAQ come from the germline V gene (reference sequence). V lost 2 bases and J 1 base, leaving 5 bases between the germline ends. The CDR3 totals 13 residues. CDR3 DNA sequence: TGTGCCAGCAGCTTATCCAAGAACACTGAAGCTTTCTTT. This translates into CASSLSKNTEAFF.

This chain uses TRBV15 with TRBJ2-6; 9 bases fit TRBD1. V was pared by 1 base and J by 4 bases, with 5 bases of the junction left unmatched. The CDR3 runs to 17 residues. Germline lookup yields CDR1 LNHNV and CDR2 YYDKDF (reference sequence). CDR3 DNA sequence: TGTGCCACCAGCAGAGGCACAGGGGGCGCCGGGGCCAACGTCCTGACTTTC. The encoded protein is CATSRGTGGAGANVLTF.

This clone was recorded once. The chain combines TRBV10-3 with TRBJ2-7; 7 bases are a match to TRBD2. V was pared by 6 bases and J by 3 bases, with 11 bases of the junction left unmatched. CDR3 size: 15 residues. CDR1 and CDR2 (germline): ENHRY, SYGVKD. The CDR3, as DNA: TGTGCCATCAGGCCCCTTGCGGGGGAACACTACGAGCAGTACTTC. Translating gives CAIRPLAGEHYEQYF.

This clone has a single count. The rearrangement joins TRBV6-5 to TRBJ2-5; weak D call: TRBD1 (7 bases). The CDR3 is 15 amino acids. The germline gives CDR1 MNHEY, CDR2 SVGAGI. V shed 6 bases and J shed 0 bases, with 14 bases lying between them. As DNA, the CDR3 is TGTGCCAGCAGCGCGACAGGGAGGTACCAAGAGACCCAGTACTTC. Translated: CASSATGRYQETQYF.

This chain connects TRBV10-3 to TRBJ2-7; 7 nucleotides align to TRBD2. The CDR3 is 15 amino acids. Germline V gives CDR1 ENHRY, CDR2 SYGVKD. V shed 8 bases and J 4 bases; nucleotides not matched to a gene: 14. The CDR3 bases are TGTGCCATCGGGGGGGAGGACCAAACCGAATACGAGCAGTACTTC. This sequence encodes CAIGGEDQTEYEQYF.

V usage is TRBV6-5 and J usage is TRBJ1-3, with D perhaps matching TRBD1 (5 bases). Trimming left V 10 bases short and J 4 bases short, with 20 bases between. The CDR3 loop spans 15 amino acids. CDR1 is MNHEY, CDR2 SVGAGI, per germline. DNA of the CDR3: TGTGCCACACTACCGGAGGGGCTGGGGGGAAACACCATATATTTT. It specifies CATLPEGLGGNTIYF.

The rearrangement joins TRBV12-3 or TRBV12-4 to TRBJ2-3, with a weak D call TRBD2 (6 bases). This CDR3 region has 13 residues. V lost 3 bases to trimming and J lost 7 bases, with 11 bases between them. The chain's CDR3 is CASSLGGRNTQYF. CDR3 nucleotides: TGTGCCAGCAGTTTGGGGGGTAGGAATACGCAGTATTTT.

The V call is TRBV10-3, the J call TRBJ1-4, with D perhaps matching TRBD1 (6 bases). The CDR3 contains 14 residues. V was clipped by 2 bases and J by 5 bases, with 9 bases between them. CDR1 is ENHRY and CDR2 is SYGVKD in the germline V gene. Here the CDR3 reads CAISEGQPNEKLFF. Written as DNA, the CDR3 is TGTGCCATCAGTGAGGGACAGCCAAATGAAAAACTGTTTTTT.

The CDR3 region has the DNA TGTGCCAGCAGTTCTAACCGGGACAGCCTATTTCTGTCTGGGGCCAACGTCCTGACTTTC. This sequence encodes CASSSNRDSLFLSGANVLTF. The V gene is TRBV27, the J gene TRBJ2-6; 7 nucleotides align to TRBD1. There are 20 residues in the CDR3. The junction had 16 bases not matched to a gene; V was cut back by 4 bases and J by 1 base. CDR1 MNHEY and CDR2 SMNVEV come from the germline V gene (reference sequence).